This TCR beta chain derives from a study of T cells after yellow fever vaccination. Study background: Low-cell-number fractions underwent preparation using SMART-Seq v4 Ultra Low Input.

Findings and limits, study-wide: The booster response re-showed most primary clones: 96% CD4, roughly 91% CD8. Only a minor proportion of clonotypes was detected across both CD4 and CD8 compartments.

This clonotype was counted many times. Its antigen is as yet unknown. Deletions cut 9 bases from V and 0 bases from J, with 12 bases between. Germline CDR1 is SGHTA and CDR2 is FQGNSA. CDR3 length: 13 residues. It was through 5'RACE template switching that TCR cDNA was made, with a universal primer site and UMIs added. TCRdb redid the calling of the 5' RACE reads with MiXCR, one entry per CDR3 protein. The sample shows 90,000 to 130,000 distinct CDR3 sequences, approximately 8.4% of them seen only once. The gene calls are TRBV7-2 and TRBJ2-7, with D perhaps TRBD1 (6 bases). The sequences come from CD8+ T cells sorted from PBMCs, collected 45 days after the yellow fever booster vaccination. The clonotype originates from a man aged 25 to 45 who received the YFV17D yellow fever vaccine. Written as DNA, the CDR3 is TGTGCCAGTCGGGACATCGACTCCTACGAGCAGTACTTC. The encoded protein is CASRDIDSYEQYF. Variable domain in full (rest from reference TRBV7-2 and TRBJ2-7): GAGVSQSPSNKVTEKGKDVELRCDPISGHTALYWYRQSLGQGLEFLIYFQGNSAPDKSGLPSDRFSAERTGGSVSTLTIQRTQQEDSAVYLCASRDIDSYEQYFGPGTRLTVT.